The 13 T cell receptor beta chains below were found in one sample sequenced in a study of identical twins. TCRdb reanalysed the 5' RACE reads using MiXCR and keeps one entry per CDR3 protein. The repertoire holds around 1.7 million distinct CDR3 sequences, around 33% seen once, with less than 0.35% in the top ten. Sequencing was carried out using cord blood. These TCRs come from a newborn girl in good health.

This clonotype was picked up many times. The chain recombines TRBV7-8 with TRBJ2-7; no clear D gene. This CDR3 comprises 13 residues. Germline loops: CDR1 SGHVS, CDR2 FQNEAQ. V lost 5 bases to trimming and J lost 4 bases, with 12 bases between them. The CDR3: CASSQRTAYEQYF. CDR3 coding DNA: TGTGCCAGCAGCCAAAGAACCGCGTACGAGCAGTACTTC.

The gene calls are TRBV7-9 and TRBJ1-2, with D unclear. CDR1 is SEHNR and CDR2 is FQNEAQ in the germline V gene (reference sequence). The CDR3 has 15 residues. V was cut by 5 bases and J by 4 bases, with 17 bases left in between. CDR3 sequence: CASSPLYQEFYGYTF. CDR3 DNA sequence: TGTGCCAGCAGCCCCCTGTATCAGGAATTCTATGGCTACACCTTC.

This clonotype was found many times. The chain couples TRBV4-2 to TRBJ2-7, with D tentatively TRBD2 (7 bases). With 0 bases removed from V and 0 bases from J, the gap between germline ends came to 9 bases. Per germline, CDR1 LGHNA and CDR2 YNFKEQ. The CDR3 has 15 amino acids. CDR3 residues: CASSQERGGSYEQYF. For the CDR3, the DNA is TGTGCCAGCAGCCAAGAAAGGGGGGGCTCCTACGAGCAGTACTTC.

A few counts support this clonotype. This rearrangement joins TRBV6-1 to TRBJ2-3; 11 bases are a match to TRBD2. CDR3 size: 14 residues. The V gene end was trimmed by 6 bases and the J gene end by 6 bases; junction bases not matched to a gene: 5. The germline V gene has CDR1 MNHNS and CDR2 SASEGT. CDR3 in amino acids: CASRLAGDGDTQYF. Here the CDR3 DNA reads TGTGCCAGCAGACTAGCGGGGGACGGGGATACGCAGTATTTT.

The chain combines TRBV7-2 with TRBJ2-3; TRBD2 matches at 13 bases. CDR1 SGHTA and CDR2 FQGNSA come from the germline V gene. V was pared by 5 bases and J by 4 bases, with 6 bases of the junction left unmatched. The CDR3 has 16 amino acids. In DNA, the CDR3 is TGTGCCAGCAGCCCGCAACTAGCGGGGGGGCCAGATACGCAGTATTTT. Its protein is CASSPQLAGGPDTQYF.

For the CDR3, the DNA is TGTGCCATCGCTGCGCGGGGGCCCTACGAGCAGTACTTC. It codes for CAIAARGPYEQYF. J is TRBJ2-7 and V is TRBV10-3; weak D call: TRBD2 (7 bases). Germline V lookup: CDR1 ENHRY, CDR2 SYGVKD. This CDR3 is 13 amino acids long. Deletions cut 8 bases from V and 2 bases from J, with 13 bases between.

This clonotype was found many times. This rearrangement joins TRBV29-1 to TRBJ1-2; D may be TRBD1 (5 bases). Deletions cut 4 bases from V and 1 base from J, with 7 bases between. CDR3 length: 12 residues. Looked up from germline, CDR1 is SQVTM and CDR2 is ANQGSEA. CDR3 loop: CSVAQDNYGYTF. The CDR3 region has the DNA TGCAGCGTTGCACAGGATAACTATGGCTACACCTTC.

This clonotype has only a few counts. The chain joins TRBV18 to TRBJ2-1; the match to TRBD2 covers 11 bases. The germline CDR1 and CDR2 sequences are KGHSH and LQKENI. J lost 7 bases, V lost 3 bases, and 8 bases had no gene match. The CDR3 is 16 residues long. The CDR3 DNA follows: TGTGCCAGCTCACCCCGTTTGGGGACTAGCGGTAATGAGCAGTTCTTC. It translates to CASSPRLGTSGNEQFF.

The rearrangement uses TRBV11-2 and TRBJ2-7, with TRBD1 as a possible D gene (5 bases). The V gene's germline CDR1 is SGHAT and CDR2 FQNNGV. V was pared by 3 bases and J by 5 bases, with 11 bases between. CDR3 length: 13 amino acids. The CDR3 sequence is CASSFGQGNEQYF. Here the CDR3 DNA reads TGTGCCAGCAGCTTTGGGCAGGGTAACGAGCAGTACTTC.

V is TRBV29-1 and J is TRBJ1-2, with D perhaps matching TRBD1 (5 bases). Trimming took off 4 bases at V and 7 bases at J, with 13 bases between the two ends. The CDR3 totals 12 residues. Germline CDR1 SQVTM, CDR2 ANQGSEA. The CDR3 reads CSVAGRESGYTF. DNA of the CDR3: TGCAGCGTTGCGGGCAGGGAAAGTGGCTACACCTTC.

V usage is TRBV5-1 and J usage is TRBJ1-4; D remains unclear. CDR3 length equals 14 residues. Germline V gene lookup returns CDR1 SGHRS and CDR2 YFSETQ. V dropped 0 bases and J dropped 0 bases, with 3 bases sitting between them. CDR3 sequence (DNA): TGCGCCAGCAGCTTGGTCCCAACTAATGAAAAACTGTTTTTT. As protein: CASSLVPTNEKLFF.

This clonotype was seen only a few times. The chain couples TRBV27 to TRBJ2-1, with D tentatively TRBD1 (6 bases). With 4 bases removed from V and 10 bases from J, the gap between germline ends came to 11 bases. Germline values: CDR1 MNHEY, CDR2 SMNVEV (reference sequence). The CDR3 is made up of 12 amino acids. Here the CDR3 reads CASSSGAKEQFF. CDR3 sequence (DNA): TGTGCCAGCAGTTCAGGGGCTAAGGAGCAGTTCTTC.

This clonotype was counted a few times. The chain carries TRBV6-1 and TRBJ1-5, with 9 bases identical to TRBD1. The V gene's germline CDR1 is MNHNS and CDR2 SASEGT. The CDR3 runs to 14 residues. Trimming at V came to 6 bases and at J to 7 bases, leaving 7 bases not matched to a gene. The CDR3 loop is CASRGDRVGQPQHF. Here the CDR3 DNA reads TGTGCCAGCAGAGGGGACAGGGTCGGGCAGCCCCAGCATTTT.